Each of the 31 T cell receptor beta chains below was sequenced from the same sample in a study of cytomegalovirus exposure and HLA in healthy donors. The PCR made use of 60 Vbeta and 13 Jbeta primers. Method: immunoSEQ multiplex PCR; TCRdb's copy keeps in-frame clones and lacks some. Here the sample spans 85,000 to 95,000 clones, about 68% being singletons. The sequenced material came from PBMCs. These receptors came from a man aged 25-45 years in good health and CMV-seropositive.

The chain employs TRBV2 and TRBJ1-1; D not resolved. This CDR3 has 12 amino acids. The germline CDR1 and CDR2 sequences are SNHLY and FYNNEI. V was cut by 7 bases and J by 0 bases, with 6 bases left in between. The CDR3 region is CASKGVNTEAFF. As DNA, the CDR3 is TGTGCCAGCAAAGGAGTGAACACTGAAGCTTTCTTT.

The chain joins TRBV6-5 to TRBJ2-7; 8 bases match TRBD1. The CDR3 is 14 residues long. V gave up 0 bases and J gave up 4 bases; unmatched junction bases: 2. Germline V gives CDR1 MNHEY, CDR2 SVGAGI. As DNA, the CDR3 is TGTGCCAGCAGTTACTCTCAGGGGGCTTACGAGCAGTACTTC. Residues: CASSYSQGAYEQYF.

This clone was observed a handful of times. The chain couples TRBV7-2 to TRBJ2-3, with TRBD1 as a possible D gene (5 bases). The CDR3 runs to 14 residues. Germline loops: CDR1 SGHTA, CDR2 FQGNSA. V lost 0 bases and J lost 5, with 9 bases in between. The CDR3 coding sequence is TGTGCCAGCAGCTTAGCGCAGGGTAAAGATACGCAGTATTTT. This codes for CASSLAQGKDTQYF.

V and J are TRBV5-8 and TRBJ1-1; D gene unclear. CDR1 is SGHTS and CDR2 is YDEGEE in the germline V gene. Trimming cost V 6 bases and J 4 bases, with 13 bases left between them. The CDR3 is 13 residues long. CDR3 sequence: CASTAMGPTEAFF. Here the CDR3 DNA reads TGTGCCAGCACCGCCATGGGCCCCACTGAAGCTTTCTTT.

The V call is TRBV5-4, the J call TRBJ2-3; TRBD2 matches at 7 bases. The length of the CDR3 is 16 residues. Per germline, CDR1 SGHNT and CDR2 YYREEE (reference sequence). The ends lost 3 bases at V and 4 bases at J; junction bases unmatched: 11. DNA of the CDR3: TGTGCCAGCAGCTGGACCGCAGCGGGACTCGCAGATACGCAGTATTTT. The encoded protein is CASSWTAAGLADTQYF.

The genes are TRBV30 and TRBJ1-3; possible D gene TRBD1, 5 bases. The V end lost 3 bases, the J end lost 0 bases, and 9 bases lay between the germline ends. Looked up from germline, CDR1 is GTSNPN and CDR2 is SVGIG (reference sequence). The CDR3 has 14 amino acids. The CDR3 loop is CAWSTGTSGNTIYF. CDR3 sequence (DNA): TGTGCCTGGAGCACAGGAACCTCTGGAAACACCATATATTTT.

This chain uses TRBV15 with TRBJ1-2; D remains unclear. CDR1 and CDR2 from the germline V gene are LNHNV and YYDKDF (reference sequence). This CDR3 comprises 13 residues. V lost 0 bases to trimming and J lost 8 bases, with 10 bases between them. The CDR3 DNA follows: TGTGCCACCAGCAGAGAGAGGGAAACCGGCTACACCTTC. Its translation: CATSRERETGYTF.

This rearrangement joins TRBV7-7 to TRBJ1-4; 7 bases fit TRBD1. The CDR3 length is 14 residues. The germline gives CDR1 SSHAT, CDR2 FNYEAQ (reference sequence). V lost 5 bases and J lost 8; bases outside the gene matches: 8. CDR3 DNA: TGTGCCAGCAGCCCGACAGGGTCGCGCGAAAAACTGTTTTTT. Translated, it gives CASSPTGSREKLFF.

The chain couples TRBV28 to TRBJ1-2; no reliable D call. The CDR3 is 14 residues long. Per germline, CDR1 MDHEN and CDR2 SYDVKM. The germline V and J ends were trimmed by 5 bases and 4 bases, with 14 bases remaining between them. The CDR3 spells CASSERPGPYGYTF. The CDR3 coding sequence is TGTGCCAGCAGTGAACGCCCGGGTCCCTATGGCTACACCTTC.

The CDR3 DNA is TGTGCCAGCAGTCGGACAGGCTGGGAGACCCAGTACTTC. Translation: CASSRTGWETQYF. The V call is TRBV6-5, the J call TRBJ2-5, with TRBD1 matching over 7 bases. After removal of 5 bases from V and 5 bases from J, the junction contained 5 bases not matched to a gene. Germline V gives CDR1 MNHEY, CDR2 SVGAGI. CDR3 size: 13 residues.

The rearrangement joins TRBV27 to TRBJ2-7, with D possibly TRBD2 on 6 matching bases. The V gene's germline CDR1 is MNHEY and CDR2 SMNVEV (reference sequence). The length of the CDR3 is 15 residues. V lost 2 bases and J 2 bases, leaving 13 bases between the germline ends. The CDR3 is CASSLSTSRTYEQYF. The DNA for the CDR3 is TGTGCCAGCAGTTTAAGTACTAGCCGAACCTACGAGCAGTACTTC.

V and J are TRBV28 and TRBJ1-4; 9 bases match TRBD1. From germline, CDR1 is MDHEN and CDR2 SYDVKM. This CDR3 contains 14 residues. With 6 bases clipped from V and 8 bases from J, the junction kept 7 bases outside the gene matches. The CDR3 DNA reads as TGTGCCAGCAGCCTGGACAGGGGCACGGAAAAACTGTTTTTT. Residues: CASSLDRGTEKLFF.

The chain is built from TRBV7-2 and TRBJ1-1; a possible D gene is TRBD1 (6 bases). Germline V CDR1 and CDR2: SGHTA, FQGNSA. The CDR3 is 14 residues long. V lost 5 bases to trimming and J lost 4 bases, with 14 bases between them. The CDR3 sequence: CASSTQGSSTEAFF. The CDR3, as DNA: TGTGCCAGCAGCACTCAGGGGTCTAGCACTGAAGCTTTCTTT. Full variable domain (missing parts from reference TRBV7-2 and TRBJ1-1): GAGVSQSPSNKVTEKGKDVELRCDPISGHTALYWYRQSLGQGLEFLIYFQGNSAPDKSGLPSDRFSAERTGGSVSTLTIQRTQQEDSAVYLCASSTQGSSTEAFFGQGTRLTVV.

The rearrangement joins TRBV15 to TRBJ1-1, with TRBD1 as a possible D gene (5 bases). V was shortened by 4 bases and J by 4 bases, with 10 bases between the two germline ends. This CDR3 spans 13 amino acids. Germline lookup yields CDR1 LNHNV and CDR2 YYDKDF (reference sequence). This chain's CDR3 is CATSTGGGTEAFF. The CDR3 DNA reads TGTGCCACCAGCACTGGGGGGGGCACTGAAGCTTTCTTT.

In its sample, this clone was seen a few times. This chain joins TRBV19 and TRBJ2-2, with no clear D. V lost 5 bases and J 2 bases, leaving 9 bases between the germline ends. CDR1 LNHDA and CDR2 SQIVND come from the germline V gene (reference sequence). This CDR3 comprises 14 residues. The CDR3 coding sequence is TGTGCCAGTAGTCTTGCGATAAACACCGGGGAGCTGTTTTTT. It specifies CASSLAINTGELFF.

This clone was seen just once. This chain links TRBV4-2 with TRBJ2-2; 10 nucleotides line up with TRBD2. CDR1 LGHNA and CDR2 YNFKEQ come from the germline V gene. V dropped 0 bases and J dropped 4; count of bases not matched to a gene: 5. The CDR3 extends over 17 amino acids. CDR3 nucleotides: TGTGCCAGCAGCCAAGAACGAGCGGGGGGGCCCACCGGGGAGCTGTTTTTT. This codes for CASSQERAGGPTGELFF.

The genes are TRBV20-1 and TRBJ1-2, with D possibly matching TRBD1 (6 bases). There are 11 residues in the CDR3. CDR1 is DFQATT, CDR2 SNEGSKA, per germline (reference sequence). This CDR3 is CKGVSNYGYTF. Here the CDR3 DNA reads TGCAAGGGGGTTTCTAACTATGGCTACACCTTC.

The V and J genes are TRBV15 and TRBJ1-5; D not certain. Germline CDR1 LNHNV, CDR2 YYDKDF (reference sequence). Trimming removed 1 base from V and 3 bases from J, with 7 bases in between. This CDR3 has 14 residues. CDR3 loop: CATSRVASNQPQHF. The CDR3 coding sequence is TGTGCCACCAGCAGAGTGGCATCCAATCAGCCCCAGCATTTT.

This chain connects TRBV28 to TRBJ1-4; no firm D call. From germline, CDR1 is MDHEN and CDR2 SYDVKM. CDR3 length equals 14 residues. Trimming pared 1 base from V and 0 bases from J, leaving 3 bases between. The CDR3 DNA reads as TGTGCCAGCAGTTTATCTTCAACTAATGAAAAACTGTTTTTT. This gives the protein CASSLSSTNEKLFF.

The sample holds one count of this clone. This rearrangement joins TRBV30 to TRBJ2-7; 8 nucleotides line up with TRBD1. V shed 2 bases, J shed 0 bases, and the junction held 3 bases outside the gene matches. Looked up from germline, CDR1 is GTSNPN and CDR2 is SVGIG (reference sequence). The CDR3 length is 14 residues. CDR3 sequence (DNA): TGTGCCTGGAGTTCCGGGACAGGCTCCTACGAGCAGTACTTC. Amino acid sequence: CAWSSGTGSYEQYF.

CDR3 bases: TGTGCCAGCAGTGAGACAGGGTTATCGGCTCGGCAGTTCTTC. It specifies CASSETGLSARQFF. The chain joins TRBV2 to TRBJ2-1, with 7 bases aligning to TRBD1. V shed 3 bases, J shed 12 bases, and the junction held 11 bases outside the gene matches. CDR1 is SNHLY, CDR2 FYNNEI, per germline. This CDR3 has 14 residues.

The chain links TRBV9 to TRBJ1-1; D remains ambiguous. The germline V gene encodes CDR1 SGDLS and CDR2 YYNGEE. The CDR3 extends over 15 amino acids. Trimming took off 0 bases at V and 0 bases at J, with 9 bases between the two ends. The CDR3: CASSVGNSMNTEAFF. Written as DNA, the CDR3 is TGTGCCAGCAGCGTAGGTAACAGTATGAACACTGAAGCTTTCTTT. The full variable domain, rest sourced from reference TRBV9 and TRBJ1-1, is DSGVTQTPKHLITATGQRVTLRCSPRSGDLSVYWYQQSLDQGLQFLIQYYNGEERAKGNILERFSAQQFPDLHSELNLSSLELGDSALYFCASSVGNSMNTEAFFGQGTRLTVV.

The chain is built from TRBV11-2 and TRBJ2-2, with D possibly matching TRBD2 (5 bases). The CDR3 contains 15 residues. Trimming removed 4 bases at V and 5 bases at J, with 14 bases between. Germline V gives CDR1 SGHAT, CDR2 FQNNGV. DNA for the CDR3: TGTGCCAGCAGCTCTGGACTTTATTTAACCGGGGAGCTGTTTTTT. It translates to CASSSGLYLTGELFF.

The V call is TRBV6-5, the J call TRBJ2-5; 14 bases are a match to TRBD2. The CDR3 has 16 amino acids. Germline V gene data show CDR1 as MNHEY and CDR2 as SVGAGI. V lost 4 bases to trimming and J lost 5 bases; unmatched junction nucleotides: 6. CDR3 region: CASSSRLAGGPETQYF. DNA of the CDR3: TGTGCCAGCAGTTCTAGACTAGCGGGGGGGCCGGAGACCCAGTACTTC.

CDR3 sequence (DNA): TGCGCCAGCAGCTTTCGGACTAGCGACGATGAGCAGTTCTTC. It encodes CASSFRTSDDEQFF. The chain links TRBV5-1 to TRBJ2-1, with 9 bases identical to TRBD2. CDR1 and CDR2 from the germline V gene are SGHRS and YFSETQ. Trimming took 2 bases from V and 8 from J; bases not matched to a gene: 5. There are 14 residues in the CDR3.

The chain joins TRBV10-1 to TRBJ2-2; D not certain. Germline V gene lookup returns CDR1 WNHNN and CDR2 SYGVQD (reference sequence). V was pared by 10 bases and J by 6 bases, with 9 bases between. This CDR3 has 11 residues. The CDR3 coding sequence is TGCGCCACCTCAGGATCCGGGGAGCTGTTTTTT. This encodes CATSGSGELFF.

This clone was detected once. The CDR3 bases are TGTGCCAGCAGACTAGCGGCTGAAGGGGAGACCCAGTACTTC. Protein sequence: CASRLAAEGETQYF. This chain links TRBV2 with TRBJ2-5; 8 bases fit TRBD2. Germline CDR1 SNHLY, CDR2 FYNNEI. The trim removed 6 bases at V and 5 bases at J, leaving 8 bases unmatched. This CDR3 spans 14 amino acids.

This rearrangement joins TRBV5-8 to TRBJ1-4, with D possibly matching TRBD1 (5 bases). Germline V gives CDR1 SGHTS, CDR2 YDEGEE. V was pared by 4 bases and J by 8 bases, with 9 bases between. This CDR3 has 12 amino acids. The CDR3, as DNA: TGTGCCAGCAGCCACACAGGAGAAAAACTGTTTTTT. As protein: CASSHTGEKLFF. Complete variable domain (other parts from reference TRBV5-8 and TRBJ1-4): EAGVTQSPTHLIKTRGQQATLRCSPISGHTSVYWYQQALGLGLQFLLWYDEGEERNRGNFPPRFSGRQFPNYSSELNVNALELEDSALYLCASSHTGEKLFFGSGTQLSVL.

A few counts support this clone. An end of the junction does not agree with germline; a read error may underlie this. The chain carries TRBV7-7 and TRBJ1-3, with D uncertain. The CDR3 has 15 residues. The germline V gene has CDR1 SSHAT and CDR2 FNYEAQ (reference sequence). The CDR3 spells CASSLGEDSGNTIYF. In nucleotides, the CDR3 is TGTGCTAGCAGCTTGGGAGAAGACTCTGGAAACACCATATATTTT.

The V gene is TRBV19, the J gene TRBJ2-7; D is unclear. The germline V and J ends were trimmed by 7 bases and 2 bases, with 15 bases remaining between them. The V gene's germline CDR1 is LNHDA and CDR2 SQIVND (reference sequence). This CDR3 region has 14 residues. The CDR3 loop is CASKLGSPPYEQYF. CDR3 sequence (DNA): TGTGCCAGTAAATTAGGTAGCCCTCCCTACGAGCAGTACTTC.

This clone turned up a few times. The V and J genes are TRBV6-1 and TRBJ2-2; TRBD2 matches at 12 bases. The CDR3 contains 17 residues. The V and J ends lost 4 bases and 1 base, in that order; junction bases with no gene match: 4. The germline V gene encodes CDR1 MNHNS and CDR2 SASEGT. CDR3 sequence reads: CASSALAGGWNTGELFF. The CDR3 DNA reads TGTGCCAGCAGTGCCCTAGCGGGGGGGTGGAACACCGGGGAGCTGTTTTTT.